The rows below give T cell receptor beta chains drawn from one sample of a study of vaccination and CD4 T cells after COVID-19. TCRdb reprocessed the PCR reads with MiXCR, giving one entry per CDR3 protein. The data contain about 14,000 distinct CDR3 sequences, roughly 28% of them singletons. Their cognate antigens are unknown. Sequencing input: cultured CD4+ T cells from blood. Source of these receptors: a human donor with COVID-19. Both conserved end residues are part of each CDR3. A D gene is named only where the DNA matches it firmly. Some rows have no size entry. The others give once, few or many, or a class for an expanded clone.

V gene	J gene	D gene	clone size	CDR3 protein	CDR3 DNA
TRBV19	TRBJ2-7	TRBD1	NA	CASSPYGQGAYEQYF	TGTGCCAGTAGTCCTTACGGACAGGGGGCCTACGAGCAGTACTTC
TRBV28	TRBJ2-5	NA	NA	CASSLVGGGETQYF	TGTGCCAGCAGTTTAGTCGGAGGAGGGGAGACCCAGTACTTC
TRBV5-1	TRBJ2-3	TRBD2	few	CASKLAGGTDTQYF	TGCGCCAGCAAACTAGCGGGGGGCACAGATACGCAGTATTTT
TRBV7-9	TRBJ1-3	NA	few	CASSSGTENTIYF	TGTGCCAGCAGCTCCGGGACGGAAAACACCATATATTTT
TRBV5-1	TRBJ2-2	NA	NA	CASSLLRQVPGELFF	TGCGCCAGCAGCTTATTAAGGCAGGTCCCCGGGGAGCTGTTTTTT
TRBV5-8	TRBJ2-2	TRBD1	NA	CASSLGTGPGELFF	TGTGCCAGCAGCTTGGGGACAGGGCCGGGGGAGCTGTTTTTT
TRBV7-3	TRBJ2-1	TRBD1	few	CASSLWTGAFNEQFF	TGTGCCAGCAGCCTGTGGACAGGGGCGTTCAATGAGCAGTTCTTC
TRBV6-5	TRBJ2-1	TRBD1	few	CASSYVGTGTYNEQFF	TGTGCCAGCAGTTACGTCGGGACAGGGACCTACAATGAGCAGTTCTTC
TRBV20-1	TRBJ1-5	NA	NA	CSARGPGNQPQHF	TGCAGTGCTAGAGGGCCAGGCAATCAGCCCCAGCATTTT
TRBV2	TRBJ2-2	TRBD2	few	CASSETRVAGGAAGELFF	TGTGCCAGCAGTGAAACTCGAGTCGCGGGGGGCGCAGCCGGGGAGCTGTTTTTT
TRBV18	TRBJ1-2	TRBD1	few	CASSPPTGVNYGYTF	TGTGCCAGCTCACCGCCAACAGGGGTTAACTATGGCTACACCTTC
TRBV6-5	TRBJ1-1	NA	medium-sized	CASRDSGLHTEAFF	TGTGCCAGCAGAGACTCGGGGTTACACACTGAAGCTTTCTTT
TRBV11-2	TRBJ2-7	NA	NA	CASSLFSRSSYEQYF	TGTGCCAGCAGCTTATTTTCGCGGAGCTCCTACGAGCAGTACTTC
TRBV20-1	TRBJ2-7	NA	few	CSPHLRGLSYEQYF	TGCAGTCCCCACCTAAGAGGGCTCTCCTACGAGCAGTACTTC
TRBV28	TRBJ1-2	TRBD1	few	CASSLKSTGAGYTF	TGTGCCAGCAGTCTCAAATCGACAGGGGCCGGCTACACCTTC
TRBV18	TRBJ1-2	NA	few	CASSPPSEVYGYTF	TGTGCCAGCTCACCACCGTCAGAGGTCTATGGCTACACCTTC
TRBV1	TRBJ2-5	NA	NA	CTSSCCGDARGEGYF	TGCACCAGCAGCTGCTGCGGGGACGCCCGGGGGGAGGGGTACTTC
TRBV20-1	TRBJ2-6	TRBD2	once	CSARGGSGANVLTF	TGCAGTGCCCGGGGGGGATCTGGGGCCAACGTCCTGACTTTC
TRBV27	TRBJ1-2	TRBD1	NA	CASSDAGTGGGYTF	TGTGCCAGCTCCGACGCCGGGACAGGGGGGGGATACACCTTC
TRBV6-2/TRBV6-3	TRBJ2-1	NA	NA	CASRSGLVRNEQFF	TGTGCCAGCAGAAGCGGACTGGTCCGCAATGAGCAGTTCTTC
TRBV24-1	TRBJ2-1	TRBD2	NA	CATSEAGGPNEQFF	TGTGCCACCAGTGAAGCGGGGGGGCCAAATGAGCAGTTCTTC
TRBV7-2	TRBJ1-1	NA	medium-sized	CASSPRLSPTEAFF	TGTGCCAGCAGTCCCCGGTTGAGCCCGACTGAAGCTTTCTTT